This paragraph reports one TCR beta chain. What it recognizes is unknown. The donor cohort consisted entirely of Caucasian adults residing in Nashville, Tennessee. Some clones are missing from TCRdb's copy, which holds only in-frame ones; the method was immunoSEQ multiplex PCR. The sample lists hundreds of thousands of clones, 90% to 96% seen once, with under 0.06% in the top ten. The CDR3 sequence is 16 residues long. Germline assignment: CDR1 SNHLY and CDR2 FYNNEI. Trimming removed 6 bases from V and 4 bases from J; junction bases left unmatched: 6. The sample comes from a study of shared clonotypes between healthy human individuals. Overall study: Used for every donor were three CD4 naive, three CD4 memory, two CD8 naive and one CD8 memory plate.

Study results and limitations: Shared across a few donors were around 5% of the naive CD4 clonotypes. Lower generation probabilities were found for non-shared clonotypes than for those shared by all four donors.

This clonotype was obtained from a woman aged 25 to 39 in good health. The sequencing input was naive CD4+ T cells sorted from blood. Noted subset: CD45RA+ positively selected. The chain combines TRBV2 with TRBJ2-3; 14 bases agree with TRBD2. CDR3 in DNA: TGTGCCAGCAGATTGGGACTAGCGGGAGTGGCAGATACGCAGTATTTT. Protein sequence: CASRLGLAGVADTQYF.